The 17 T cell receptor beta chains listed next were all sequenced from one sample in a study of human CD8 memory T cell subsets. UMI-labeled 5' RACE yielded the TCR beta libraries. TCRdb reprocessed the 5' RACE reads, with one entry per CDR3 protein and no DNA. This sample's table has approximately 6,700 distinct CDR3 sequences. What was sequenced was CD8+ T cells from PBMCs. The receptors originated from a human donor in good health.

V and J are TRBV7-9 and TRBJ2-7; the TCRdb call, TRBD2, lacks DNA for checking. Germline V CDR1 and CDR2: SEHNR, FQNEAQ (reference sequence). The CDR3 is made up of 15 amino acids. CDR3: CASSPIRLAGPSGYF.

V gene TRBV28 combines with J gene TRBJ1-2; TCRdb indicates TRBD1, and absent DNA this call remains unverified. Germline V CDR1 and CDR2: MDHEN, SYDVKM. The CDR3 is 15 amino acids. CDR3 region: CASSPRGFLNYGYTF.

The rearrangement joins TRBV4-1 to TRBJ1-2; checking the TCRdb D call of TRBD1 is not possible without DNA. The V gene's germline CDR1 is MGHRA and CDR2 YSYEKL. The CDR3 sequence is 18 residues long. CDR3 sequence: CASSQDGSGTGVNYGYTF.

The chain is built from TRBV27 and TRBJ2-5. The germline V gene encodes CDR1 MNHEY and CDR2 SMNVEV (reference sequence). The CDR3 consists of 14 residues. The CDR3 reads CASSLSMGQETQYF.

The chain links TRBV19 to TRBJ2-7; TCRdb designates TRBD1, a call that cannot be tested without DNA. Per the germline V gene, CDR1 is LNHDA and CDR2 is SQIVND (reference sequence). The CDR3 length is 15 residues. The CDR3 reads CASTSGRTDTEEQYF.

The chain recombines TRBV5-4 with TRBJ2-7; TCRdb names TRBD1, which stays unverified in the absence of DNA. The germline V gene has CDR1 SGHNT and CDR2 YYREEE (reference sequence). CDR3 length equals 15 residues. CDR3 sequence: CASSGTGTAFYEQYF.

The chain uses TRBV6-5 and TRBJ2-1; absent DNA, TCRdb's TRBD2 call cannot be checked. Germline CDR1 is MNHEY and CDR2 is SVGAGI. The CDR3 spans 13 residues. This CDR3 is CASSQTQGGREFF.

The chain has TRBV9 and TRBJ1-6; TCRdb's D call of TRBD1 is untestable without DNA. The CDR3 contains 15 residues. CDR1 is SGDLS and CDR2 is YYNGEE in the germline V gene. CDR3 loop: CASSVEQGGNSPLHF.

The rearrangement links TRBV7-2 to TRBJ2-7. The CDR3 consists of 13 residues. Germline values: CDR1 SGHTA, CDR2 FQGNSA. This CDR3 is CASSLGFAFEQYF.

The V gene is TRBV5-5, the J gene TRBJ2-3. The CDR3 has 14 residues. Per the germline V gene, CDR1 is SGHKS and CDR2 is YYEKEE (reference sequence). CDR3 sequence: CASSWTVGTDTQYF.

Judged by frequency, this clonotype is large. The chain combines TRBV14 with TRBJ2-3; TCRdb outputs TRBD2, but without DNA this stays unchecked. The CDR3 has 15 residues. Germline lookup yields CDR1 SGHDN and CDR2 FVKESK. The CDR3 sequence is CASSPSDWSTDTQYF. The full variable domain, rest sourced from reference TRBV14 and TRBJ2-3, is EAGVTQFPSHSVIEKGQTVTLRCDPISGHDNLYWYRRVMGKEIKFLLHFVKESKQDESGMPNNRFLAERTGGTYSTLKVQPAELEDSGVYFCASSPSDWSTDTQYFGPGTRLTVL.

The chain combines TRBV20-1 with TRBJ2-7; the D call of TRBD1 rests on TCRdb alone, since no DNA is present to check it. This CDR3 has 15 amino acids. Looked up from germline, CDR1 is DFQATT and CDR2 is SNEGSKA (reference sequence). Here the CDR3 reads CSASPTSGTGVEQYF.

This clonotype is classed as medium-sized (0.01 to 0.1%) by frequency. V usage is TRBV7-9 and J usage is TRBJ2-2; the TRBD2 assignment by TCRdb is unverifiable without DNA. The CDR3 consists of 16 residues. Per the germline V gene, CDR1 is SEHNR and CDR2 is FQNEAQ (reference sequence). This CDR3 is CASSRGRSGGTGELFF. Combining the CDR3 with reference TRBV7-9 and TRBJ2-2 gives the whole variable domain DTGVSQNPRHKITKRGQNVTFRCDPISEHNRLYWYRQTLGQGPEFLTYFQNEAQLEKSRLLSDRFSAERPKGSFSTLEIQRTEQGDSAMYLCASSRGRSGGTGELFFGEGSRLTVL.

CDR3 sequence reads: CASSETSGAETQYF. This chain links TRBV9 with TRBJ2-5; TCRdb designates TRBD1, a call that cannot be tested without DNA. Germline CDR1 reads SGDLS; CDR2 reads YYNGEE. CDR3 length: 14 residues.

The chain recombines TRBV29-1 with TRBJ2-1; TCRdb proposes TRBD1, but this gene call is untestable without DNA. Per the germline V gene, CDR1 is SQVTM and CDR2 is ANQGSEA. The CDR3 is 14 residues long. The CDR3 is CSVGSDRALNEQFF.

This sequence joins TRBV5-1 and TRBJ1-2. The CDR3 has 13 residues. Germline V gene lookup returns CDR1 SGHRS and CDR2 YFSETQ. The chain's CDR3 is CASSLEPNYGYTF. The variable domain in full, with the rest retrieved from reference TRBV5-1 and TRBJ1-2, is KAGVTQTPRYLIKTRGQQVTLSCSPISGHRSVSWYQQTPGQGLQFLFEYFSETQRNKGNFPGRFSGRQFSNSRSEMNVSTLELGDSALYLCASSLEPNYGYTFGSGTRLTVV.

V usage is TRBV20-1 and J usage is TRBJ2-1; no DNA is available, so the TRBD2 call from TCRdb remains unchecked. There are 15 residues in the CDR3. The V gene's germline CDR1 is DFQATT and CDR2 SNEGSKA (reference sequence). The chain's CDR3 is CSATVRTSGGNEQFF.